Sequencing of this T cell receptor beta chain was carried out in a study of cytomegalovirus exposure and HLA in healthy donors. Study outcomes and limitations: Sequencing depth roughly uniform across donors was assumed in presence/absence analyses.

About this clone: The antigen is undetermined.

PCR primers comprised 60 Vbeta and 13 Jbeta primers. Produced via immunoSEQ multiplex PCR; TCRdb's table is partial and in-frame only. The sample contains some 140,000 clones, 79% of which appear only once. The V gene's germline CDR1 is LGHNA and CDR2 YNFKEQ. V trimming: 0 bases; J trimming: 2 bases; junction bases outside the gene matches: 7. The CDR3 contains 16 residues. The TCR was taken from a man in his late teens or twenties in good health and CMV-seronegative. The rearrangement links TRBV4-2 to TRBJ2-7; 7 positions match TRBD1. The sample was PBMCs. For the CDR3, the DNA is TGTGCCAGCAGCCAAGATGTAGGGACAGCGACCTACGAGCAGTACTTC. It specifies CASSQDVGTATYEQYF.